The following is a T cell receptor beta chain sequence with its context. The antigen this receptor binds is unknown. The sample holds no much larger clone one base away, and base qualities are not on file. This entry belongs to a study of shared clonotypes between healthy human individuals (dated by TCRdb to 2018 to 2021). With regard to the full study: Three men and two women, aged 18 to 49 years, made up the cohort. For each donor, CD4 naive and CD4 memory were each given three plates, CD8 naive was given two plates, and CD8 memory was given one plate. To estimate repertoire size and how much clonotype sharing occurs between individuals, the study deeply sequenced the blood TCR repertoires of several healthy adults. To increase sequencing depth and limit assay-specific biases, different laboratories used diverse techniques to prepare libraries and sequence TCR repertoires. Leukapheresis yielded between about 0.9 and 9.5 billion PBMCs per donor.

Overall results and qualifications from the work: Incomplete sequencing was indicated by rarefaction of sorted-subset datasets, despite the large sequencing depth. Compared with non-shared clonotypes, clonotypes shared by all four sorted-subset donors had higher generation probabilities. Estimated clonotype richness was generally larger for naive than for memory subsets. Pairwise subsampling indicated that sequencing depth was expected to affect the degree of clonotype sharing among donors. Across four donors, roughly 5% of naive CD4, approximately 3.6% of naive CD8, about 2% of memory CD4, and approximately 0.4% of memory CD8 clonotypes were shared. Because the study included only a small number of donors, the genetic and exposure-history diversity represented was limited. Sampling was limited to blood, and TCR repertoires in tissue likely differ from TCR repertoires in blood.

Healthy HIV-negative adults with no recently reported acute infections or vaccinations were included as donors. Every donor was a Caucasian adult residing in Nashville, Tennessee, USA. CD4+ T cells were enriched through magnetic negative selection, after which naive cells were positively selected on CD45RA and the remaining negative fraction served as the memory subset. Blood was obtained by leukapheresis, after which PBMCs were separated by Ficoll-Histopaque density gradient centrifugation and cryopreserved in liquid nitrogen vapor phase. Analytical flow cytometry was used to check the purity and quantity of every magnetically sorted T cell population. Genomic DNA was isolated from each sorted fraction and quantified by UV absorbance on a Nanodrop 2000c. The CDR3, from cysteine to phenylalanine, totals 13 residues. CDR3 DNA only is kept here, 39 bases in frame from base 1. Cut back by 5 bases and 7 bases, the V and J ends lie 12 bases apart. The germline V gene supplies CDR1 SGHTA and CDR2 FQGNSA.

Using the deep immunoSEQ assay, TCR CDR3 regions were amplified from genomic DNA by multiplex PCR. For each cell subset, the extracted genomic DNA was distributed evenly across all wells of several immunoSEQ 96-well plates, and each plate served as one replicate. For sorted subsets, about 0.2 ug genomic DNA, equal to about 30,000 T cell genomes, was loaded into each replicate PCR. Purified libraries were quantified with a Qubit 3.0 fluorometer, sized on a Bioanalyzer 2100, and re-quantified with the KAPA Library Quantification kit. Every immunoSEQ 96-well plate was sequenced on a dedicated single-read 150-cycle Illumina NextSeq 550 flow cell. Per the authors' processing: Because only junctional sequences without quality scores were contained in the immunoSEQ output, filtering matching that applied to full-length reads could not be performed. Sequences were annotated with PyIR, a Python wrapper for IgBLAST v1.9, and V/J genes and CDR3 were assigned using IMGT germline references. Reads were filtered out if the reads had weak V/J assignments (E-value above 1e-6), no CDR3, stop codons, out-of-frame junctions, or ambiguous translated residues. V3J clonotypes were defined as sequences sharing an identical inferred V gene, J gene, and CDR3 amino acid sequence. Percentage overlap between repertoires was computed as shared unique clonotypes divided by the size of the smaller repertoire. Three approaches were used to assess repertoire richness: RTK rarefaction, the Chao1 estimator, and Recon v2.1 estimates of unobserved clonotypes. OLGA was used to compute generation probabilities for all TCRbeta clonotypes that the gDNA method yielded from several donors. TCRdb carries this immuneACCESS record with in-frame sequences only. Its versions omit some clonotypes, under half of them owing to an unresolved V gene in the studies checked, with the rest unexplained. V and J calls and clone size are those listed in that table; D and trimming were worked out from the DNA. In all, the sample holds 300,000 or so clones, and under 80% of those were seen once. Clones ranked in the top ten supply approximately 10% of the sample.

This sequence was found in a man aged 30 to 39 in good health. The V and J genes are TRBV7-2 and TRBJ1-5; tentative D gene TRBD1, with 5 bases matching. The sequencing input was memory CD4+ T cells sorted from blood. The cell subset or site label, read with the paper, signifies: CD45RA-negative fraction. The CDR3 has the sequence CASSHSGLQPQHF. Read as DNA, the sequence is TGTGCCAGCAGCCATTCAGGGTTGCAGCCCCAGCATTTT. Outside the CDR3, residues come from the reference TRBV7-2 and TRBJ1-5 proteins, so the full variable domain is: GAGVSQSPSNKVTEKGKDVELRCDPISGHTALYWYRQSLGQGLEFLIYFQGNSAPDKSGLPSDRFSAERTGGSVSTLTIQRTQQEDSAVYLCASSHSGLQPQHFGDGTRLSIL.